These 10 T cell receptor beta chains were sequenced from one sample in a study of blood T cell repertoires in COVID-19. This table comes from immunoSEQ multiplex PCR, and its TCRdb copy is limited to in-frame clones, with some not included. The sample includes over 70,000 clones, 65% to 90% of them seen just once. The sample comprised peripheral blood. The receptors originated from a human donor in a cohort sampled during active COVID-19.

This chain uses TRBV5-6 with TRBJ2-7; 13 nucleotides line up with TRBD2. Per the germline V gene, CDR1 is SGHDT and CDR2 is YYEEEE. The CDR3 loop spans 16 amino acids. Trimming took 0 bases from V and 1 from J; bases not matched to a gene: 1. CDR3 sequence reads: CASSLGLAGGSYEQYF. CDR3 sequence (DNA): TGTGCCAGCAGCTTGGGACTAGCGGGAGGATCCTACGAGCAGTACTTC. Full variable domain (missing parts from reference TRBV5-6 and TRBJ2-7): DAGVTQSPTHLIKTRGQQVTLRCSPKSGHDTVSWYQQALGQGPQFIFQYYEEEERQRGNFPDRFSGHQFPNYSSELNVNALLLGDSALYLCASSLGLAGGSYEQYFGPGTRLTVT.

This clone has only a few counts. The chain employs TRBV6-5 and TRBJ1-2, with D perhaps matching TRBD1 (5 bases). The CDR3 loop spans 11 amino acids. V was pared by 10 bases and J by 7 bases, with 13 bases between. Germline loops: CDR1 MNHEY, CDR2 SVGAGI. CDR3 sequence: CAIRQGGGYTF. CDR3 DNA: TGTGCCATCCGGCAGGGCGGTGGCTACACCTTC.

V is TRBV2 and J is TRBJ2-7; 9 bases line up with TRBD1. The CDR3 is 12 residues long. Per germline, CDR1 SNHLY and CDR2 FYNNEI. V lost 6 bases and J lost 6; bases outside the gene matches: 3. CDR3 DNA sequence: TGTGCCAGCAGCCCGGACAGGGGCGAGCAGTACTTC. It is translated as CASSPDRGEQYF.

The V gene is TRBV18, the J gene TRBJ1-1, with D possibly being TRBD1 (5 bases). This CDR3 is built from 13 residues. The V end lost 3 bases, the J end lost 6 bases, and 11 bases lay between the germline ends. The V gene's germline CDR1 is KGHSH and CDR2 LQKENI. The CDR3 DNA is TGTGCCAGCTCACCCCCCTCGGGGGCTGAAGCTTTCTTT. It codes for CASSPPSGAEAFF.

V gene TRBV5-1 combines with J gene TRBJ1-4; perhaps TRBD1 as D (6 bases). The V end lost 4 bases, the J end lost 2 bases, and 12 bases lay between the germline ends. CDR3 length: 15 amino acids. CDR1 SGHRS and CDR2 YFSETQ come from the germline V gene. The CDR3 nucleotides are TGCGCCAGCAGCCCCCAACAGGGCACTAATGAAAAACTGTTTTTT. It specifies CASSPQQGTNEKLFF.

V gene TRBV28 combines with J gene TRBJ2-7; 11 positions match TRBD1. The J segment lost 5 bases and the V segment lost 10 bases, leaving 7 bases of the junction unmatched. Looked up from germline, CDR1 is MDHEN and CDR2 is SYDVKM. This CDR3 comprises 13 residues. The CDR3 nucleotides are TGTGCCACAACGGACAGGGGGCTAGACGAGCAGTACTTC. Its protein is CATTDRGLDEQYF.

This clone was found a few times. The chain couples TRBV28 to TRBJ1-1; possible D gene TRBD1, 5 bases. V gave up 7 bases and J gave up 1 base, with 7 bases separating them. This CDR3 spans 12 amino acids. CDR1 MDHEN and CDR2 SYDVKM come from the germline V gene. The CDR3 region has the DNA TGTGCCAGCAAAACAGGGAACACTGAAGCTTTCTTT. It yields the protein CASKTGNTEAFF. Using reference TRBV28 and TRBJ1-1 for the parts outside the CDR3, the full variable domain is DVKVTQSSRYLVKRTGEKVFLECVQDMDHENMFWYRQDPGLGLRLIYFSYDVKMKEKGDIPEGYSVSREKKERFSLILESASTNQTSMYLCASKTGNTEAFFGQGTRLTVV.

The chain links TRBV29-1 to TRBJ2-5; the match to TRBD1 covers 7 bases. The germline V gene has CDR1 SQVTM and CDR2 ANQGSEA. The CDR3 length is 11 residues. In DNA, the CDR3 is TGCAGGGCCGGGACAGAAGAGACCCAGTACTTC. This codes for CRAGTEETQYF.

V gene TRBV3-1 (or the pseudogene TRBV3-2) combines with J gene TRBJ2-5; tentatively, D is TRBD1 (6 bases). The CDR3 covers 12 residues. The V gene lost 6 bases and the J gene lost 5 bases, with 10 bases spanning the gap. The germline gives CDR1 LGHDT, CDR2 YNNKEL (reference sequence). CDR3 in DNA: TGTGCCAGCAGACAGGGATGGGAGACCCAGTACTTC. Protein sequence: CASRQGWETQYF.

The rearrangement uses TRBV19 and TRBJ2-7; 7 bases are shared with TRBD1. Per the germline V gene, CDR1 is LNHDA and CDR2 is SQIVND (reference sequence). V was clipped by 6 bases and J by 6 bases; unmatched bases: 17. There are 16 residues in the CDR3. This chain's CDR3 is CASRKSGTAPLVEQYF. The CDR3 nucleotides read TGTGCCAGTAGAAAATCCGGGACAGCACCTTTGGTCGAGCAGTACTTC. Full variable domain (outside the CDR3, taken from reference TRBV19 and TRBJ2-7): DGGITQSPKYLFRKEGQNVTLSCEQNLNHDAMYWYRQDPGQGLRLIYYSQIVNDFQKGDIAEGYSVSREKKESFPLTVTSAQKNPTAFYLCASRKSGTAPLVEQYFGPGTRLTVT.